Reported below is one T cell receptor beta chain. Its specific antigen is unknown. No much larger clone exists at a distance of one base, and base qualities are not known. This record belongs to a study of T cell responses to AZD1222 COVID-19 vaccine (dated by TCRdb to 2020 to 2023). Study-level background: TCR sequencing covered 230 or so trial participants: about 210 given two doses of AZD1222 and 26 given two doses of MenACWY control vaccine. Trial participants were enrolled by age into subgroups of 18-55, 56-69 and 70-plus years, and about 150, 27 and 61 TCR-sequenced participants, respectively, were included in these subgroups.

The CDR3 regions of human TCRbeta chains were analyzed by immunosequencing. The authors processed their data as follows. TCRs in the repertoires were matched against a reference library of SARS-CoV-2-specific TCRs that had been generated with the MIRA antigen-specificity platform. Breadth was defined as the fraction of unique TCRs that were SARS-CoV-2-associated. Depth was defined as the fraction of total T cells that were SARS-CoV-2-associated. Using the MIRA data, each spike-specific TCR was mapped to the spike region that the TCR reacts to and placed in a CD4 or CD8 class. Log10-transformed breadth and depth values were compared by one-way ANOVA with Sidak's multiple comparisons tests. Sourced from immuneACCESS, this table was stored by TCRdb with only in-frame sequences that have V and J called. A share of the clones is absent; for the studies checked, an unresolved V gene accounts for under half, and the remainder has no known explanation. D and trimming come from the DNA, and the V and J calls and clone size come from that table. For this sample there are about 110,000 clones; roughly 88% appear just once. The ten most abundant clones make up around 7.6% of the sample.

The time point label corresponds to: about 28 days (+/-7) after the second vaccine dose. AZD1222 recipients given second doses at about 4 weeks or at about 12 weeks were pooled, since spike-specific TCR depth and breadth were not found to differ between the two schedules. Vaccinee samples were obtained from the UK trials COV001 and COV002, which included a single-blind randomized controlled phase 2/3 trial of AZD1222 (ChAdOx1 nCoV-19) in healthy adults. For TCRbeta chain sequencing, PBMC samples were collected from trial participants at day 0 and at day 28 after the second dose. General findings and caveats noted by the study authors: CD4 TCRs associated with the vaccine covered the entire spike protein, and the dominant responses were in regions 160-218 and 743-854. No day 14 peak-response samples were available, so repertoires were characterized only after the peak T cell response. In the small 56-69-year group, the increase in depth fell short of significance, most likely because of low power. Participants were mostly white British, with more females than males. The authors suggested clonal diversity may have been underestimated. A significant rise in spike-specific TCR breadth and depth was observed after two AZD1222 doses relative to day 0 and relative to MenACWY recipients. Epitopes outside the regions mutated in the B.1.351 and B.1.1.7 variants were reportedly recognized by nearly half of the unique spike-specific TCRs. Conclusions about previously exposed vaccinees were limited because only a handful of AZD1222 recipients were SARS-CoV-2 seropositive at baseline.

CDR1 and CDR2 were assigned from the germline V gene as SGHRS and YFSETQ. V and J lose 4 bases and 2 bases, and a span of 17 bases separates them. The CDR3 numbers 16 residues from cysteine through phenylalanine. The entry retains the CDR3 DNA only, 48 bases that are in frame from base 1. This TCR was recovered from an adult who received the AZD1222 COVID-19 vaccine. The sequencing here drew on peripheral blood, taken 28 days after the second AZD1222 dose. The sequence is built from TRBV5-1 and TRBJ2-3; the D gene identity is not certain. The CDR3 here reads CASSTNAPLPTDTQYF. The nucleotide sequence is given as TGCGCCAGCAGCACGAACGCTCCACTCCCCACAGATACGCAGTATTTT.